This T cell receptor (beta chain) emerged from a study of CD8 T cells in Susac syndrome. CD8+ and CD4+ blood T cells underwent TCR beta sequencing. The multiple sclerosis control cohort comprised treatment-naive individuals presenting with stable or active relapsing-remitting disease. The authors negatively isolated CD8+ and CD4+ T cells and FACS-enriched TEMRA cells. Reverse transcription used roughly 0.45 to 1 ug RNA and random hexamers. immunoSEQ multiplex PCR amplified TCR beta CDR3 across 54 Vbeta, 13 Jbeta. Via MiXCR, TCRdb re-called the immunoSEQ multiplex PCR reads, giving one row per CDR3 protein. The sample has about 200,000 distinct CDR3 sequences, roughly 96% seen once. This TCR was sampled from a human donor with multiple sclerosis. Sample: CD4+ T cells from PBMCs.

CDR3 in amino acids: CAISQRGGLFHEQYF. Here the CDR3 DNA reads TGTGCCATCAGCCAGCGGGGGGGTTTGTTCCACGAGCAGTACTTC. The rearrangement links TRBV10-3 to TRBJ2-7, with 10 nucleotides matching TRBD2. Per germline, CDR1 ENHRY and CDR2 SYGVKD. The CDR3 sequence is 15 residues long. The V gene end was trimmed by 6 bases and the J gene end by 5 bases; junction bases not matched to a gene: 10.